The 10 T cell receptor beta chains listed next were all sequenced from one sample in a study of CD8+ T cells in alopecia areata. Specified treatment: oral pan-JAK inhibitor, 5-10 mg twice daily. Reverse transcribed after extraction, RNA yielded cDNA as the sequencing template. TCRdb's copy holds only in-frame clones and misses some; the assay was immunoSEQ multiplex PCR. The sample consists of fewer than 150,000 clones, approximately 80% of them appearing once. Sequenced here: CD8+ T cells sorted from blood, sampled at week 4, from a patient treated with tofacitinib. The source is a human donor with alopecia areata.

V gene TRBV2 combines with J gene TRBJ2-5; D may be TRBD1 or TRBD2 (6 bases each). Germline V lookup: CDR1 SNHLY, CDR2 FYNNEI. V dropped 4 bases and J dropped 4 bases, with 10 bases sitting between them. The CDR3 consists of 13 residues. The CDR3: CASSGGARETQYF. The CDR3 DNA sequence: TGTGCCAGCAGTGGGGGGGCTCGAGAGACCCAGTACTTC.

The CDR3 spells CASSQEGASDEETQYF. Written as DNA, the CDR3 is TGCGCCAGCAGCCAAGAAGGAGCTTCAGACGAAGAGACCCAGTACTTC. The rearrangement uses TRBV4-1 and TRBJ2-5, with D hard to call. CDR1 is MGHRA and CDR2 is YSYEKL in the germline V gene. CDR3 length: 16 amino acids. V lost 0 bases, J lost 3 bases, and 14 bases lay in between.

This chain links TRBV19 with TRBJ1-2; the match to TRBD1 covers 7 bases. CDR3 length: 15 residues. Looked up from germline, CDR1 is LNHDA and CDR2 is SQIVND (reference sequence). Losses at the gene ends were 3 bases for V and 4 bases for J; bases not matched to a gene: 8. For the CDR3, the DNA is TGTGCCAGTAGTATGTGGACAGGTACCATCTATGGCTACACCTTC. Protein product: CASSMWTGTIYGYTF.

This clone was counted only a few times. The chain couples TRBV4-1 to TRBJ1-2; D gene ambiguous. CDR3 length: 14 residues. With 0 bases removed from V and 4 bases from J, the gap between germline ends came to 9 bases. Germline CDR1 reads MGHRA; CDR2 reads YSYEKL. CDR3 sequence (DNA): TGCGCCAGCAGCCAAGATGCCGGGAGCTATGGCTACACCTTC. Amino acids: CASSQDAGSYGYTF.

The chain carries TRBV7-9 and TRBJ2-1, with unresolved D. With 1 base removed from V and 8 bases from J, the gap between germline ends came to 6 bases. CDR1 is SEHNR, CDR2 FQNEAQ, per germline (reference sequence). CDR3 length equals 12 residues. CDR3 bases: TGTGCCAGCAGCTTAGATCAAGATGAGCAGTTCTTC. Translated: CASSLDQDEQFF.

V gene TRBV7-9 combines with J gene TRBJ2-1; the D gene is possibly TRBD2 (6 bases). The V gene lost 1 base and the J gene lost 0 bases, with 13 bases spanning the gap. CDR1 and CDR2 from the germline V gene are SEHNR and FQNEAQ (reference sequence). CDR3 length: 17 amino acids. This CDR3 is CASSLVGLQSSYNEQFF. The CDR3 region has the DNA TGTGCCAGCAGCTTAGTGGGACTCCAGTCCTCCTACAATGAGCAGTTCTTC.

The chain employs TRBV7-9 and TRBJ1-2; TRBD1 might be the D (6 bases). V was trimmed by 3 bases and J by 4 bases, leaving 15 bases between them. There are 15 residues in the CDR3. Looked up from germline, CDR1 is SEHNR and CDR2 is FQNEAQ (reference sequence). CDR3 bases: TGTGCCAGCAGCTTGGACGGCCAGGGGATCTATGGCTACACCTTC. Amino acid sequence: CASSLDGQGIYGYTF.

The chain couples TRBV19 to TRBJ1-5; D unclear. In germline, CDR1 is LNHDA, CDR2 SQIVND (reference sequence). CDR3 length: 14 residues. The ends were cut back, 7 bases at V and 4 bases at J, with 14 bases in the middle. The DNA of the CDR3 is TGTGCCAGTAATCACGAGGGCGTGAATCAGCCCCAGCATTTT. It encodes CASNHEGVNQPQHF.

This clone is medium-sized within its sample. This chain joins TRBV19 and TRBJ1-2, with D possibly matching TRBD1 (5 bases). The CDR3 is 13 residues long. The germline V gene has CDR1 LNHDA and CDR2 SQIVND (reference sequence). Between the trimmed V and J ends, which lost 7 bases and 4 bases, there was a span of 13 bases. This CDR3 is CASKPSGPYGYTF. Written as DNA, the CDR3 is TGTGCCAGTAAACCCTCAGGGCCCTATGGCTACACCTTC.

The V call is TRBV4-3, the J call TRBJ2-1; the match to TRBD2 covers 12 bases. V dropped 8 bases and J dropped 10; count of bases not matched to a gene: 12. CDR1 is LGHNA, CDR2 YSLEER, per germline. The CDR3 is made up of 15 amino acids. The CDR3 reads CASCYDLAGGREQFF. In nucleotides, the CDR3 is TGCGCCAGCTGCTACGACCTAGCGGGGGGGCGGGAGCAGTTCTTC.